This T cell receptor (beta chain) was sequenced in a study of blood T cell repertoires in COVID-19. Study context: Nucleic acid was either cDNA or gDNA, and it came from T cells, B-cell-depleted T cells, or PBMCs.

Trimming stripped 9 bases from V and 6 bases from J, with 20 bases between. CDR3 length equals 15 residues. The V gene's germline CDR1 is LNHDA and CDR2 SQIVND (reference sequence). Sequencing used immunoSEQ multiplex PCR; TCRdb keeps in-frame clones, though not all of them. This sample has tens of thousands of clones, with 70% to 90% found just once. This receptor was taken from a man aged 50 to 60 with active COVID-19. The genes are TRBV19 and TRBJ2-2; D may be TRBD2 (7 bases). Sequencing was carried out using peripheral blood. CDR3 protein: CARPTRGGGSGELFF. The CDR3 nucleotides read TGTGCCAGGCCTACTAGGGGGGGCGGTTCCGGGGAGCTGTTTTTT.